This T cell receptor beta chain was sequenced in a study of shared clonotypes between healthy human individuals. Study outcomes and limitations: With four donors compared, 5% to 5.5% of naive CD4 clonotypes were shared. The donor pool, a small one, limited the genetic and exposure-history diversity represented.

On this clone itself: Its target is unknown.

Deep was the level at which the assay was run. Sorted-subset replicate PCRs used 150 to 200 ng of genomic DNA. This amount corresponded to 30,000 to 35,000 T cell genomes. The method was immunoSEQ multiplex PCR; TCRdb's version includes in-frame clones alone and lacks a portion of them. The sample holds some 2,500,000 clones, 85% to 95% seen once. This CDR3 spans 15 amino acids. The ends lost 8 bases at V and 2 bases at J; junction bases unmatched: 4. Germline V gene data show CDR1 as MDHEN and CDR2 as SYDVKM. Sequenced input: naive CD4+ T cells from PBMCs. Documented subset: CD45RA+ positively selected. The chain joins TRBV28 to TRBJ1-5; 12 bases line up with TRBD1. The TCR comes from a man aged 18 to 29 in good health. Some clones in this sample may be carry-over from other donors' samples. For the CDR3, the DNA is TGTGCCAGCGGGGGGACAGGGGGCCGCAATCAGCCCCAGCATTTT. Translated, it gives CASGGTGGRNQPQHF. The full variable domain, in which reference TRBV28 and TRBJ1-5 provide the parts outside the CDR3, is DVKVTQSSRYLVKRTGEKVFLECVQDMDHENMFWYRQDPGLGLRLIYFSYDVKMKEKGDIPEGYSVSREKKERFSLILESASTNQTSMYLCASGGTGGRNQPQHFGDGTRLSIL.